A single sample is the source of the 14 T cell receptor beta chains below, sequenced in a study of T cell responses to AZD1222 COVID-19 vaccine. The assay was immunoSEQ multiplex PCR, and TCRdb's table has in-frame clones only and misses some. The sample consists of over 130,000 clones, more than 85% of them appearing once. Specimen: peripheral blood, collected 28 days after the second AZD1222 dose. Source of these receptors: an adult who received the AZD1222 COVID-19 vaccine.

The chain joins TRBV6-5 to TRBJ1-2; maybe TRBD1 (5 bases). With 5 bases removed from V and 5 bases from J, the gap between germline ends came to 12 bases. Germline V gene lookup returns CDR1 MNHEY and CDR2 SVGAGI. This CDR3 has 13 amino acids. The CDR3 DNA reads TGTGCCAGCAGTAGTGGGGGTCCATATGGCTACACCTTC. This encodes CASSSGGPYGYTF.

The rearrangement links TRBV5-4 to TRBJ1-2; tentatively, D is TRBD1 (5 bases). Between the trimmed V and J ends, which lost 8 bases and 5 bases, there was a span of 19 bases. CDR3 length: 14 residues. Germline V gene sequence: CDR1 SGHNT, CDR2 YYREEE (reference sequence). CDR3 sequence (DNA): TGTGCCAGTATCCGGGACCCCCTGGGGTATGGCTACACCTTC. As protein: CASIRDPLGYGYTF.

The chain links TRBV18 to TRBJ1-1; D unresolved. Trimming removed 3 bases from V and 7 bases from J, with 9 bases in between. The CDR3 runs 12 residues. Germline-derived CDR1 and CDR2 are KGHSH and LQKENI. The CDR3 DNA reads TGTGCCAGCTCACCGCAGAGAAGTGAAGCTTTCTTT. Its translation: CASSPQRSEAFF.

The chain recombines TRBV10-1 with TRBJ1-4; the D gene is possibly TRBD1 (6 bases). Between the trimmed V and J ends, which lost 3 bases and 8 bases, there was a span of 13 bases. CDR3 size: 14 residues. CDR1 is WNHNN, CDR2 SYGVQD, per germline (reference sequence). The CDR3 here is CASSDGTTAEKLFF. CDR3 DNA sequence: TGCGCCAGCAGTGACGGGACAACGGCGGAAAAACTGTTTTTT.

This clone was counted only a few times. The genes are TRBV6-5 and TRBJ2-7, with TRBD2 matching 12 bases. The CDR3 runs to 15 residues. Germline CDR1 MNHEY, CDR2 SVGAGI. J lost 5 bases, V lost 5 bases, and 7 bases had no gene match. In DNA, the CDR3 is TGTGCCAGCAGTCCTCTAGCGGGAGGGCTCCACGAGCAGTACTTC. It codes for CASSPLAGGLHEQYF.

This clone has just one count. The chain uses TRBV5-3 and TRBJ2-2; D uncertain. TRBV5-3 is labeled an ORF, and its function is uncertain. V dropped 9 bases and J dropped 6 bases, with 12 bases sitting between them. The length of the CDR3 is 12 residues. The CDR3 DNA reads TGTGCCATAATGACTTGGCCCGGGGAGCTGTTTTTT. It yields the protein CAIMTWPGELFF.

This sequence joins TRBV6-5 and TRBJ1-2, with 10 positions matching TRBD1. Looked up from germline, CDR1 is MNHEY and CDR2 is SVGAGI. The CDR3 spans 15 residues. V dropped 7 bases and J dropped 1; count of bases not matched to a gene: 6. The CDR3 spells CASTPGQGDNYGYTF. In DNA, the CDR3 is TGTGCCAGCACCCCTGGACAGGGGGATAACTATGGCTACACCTTC.

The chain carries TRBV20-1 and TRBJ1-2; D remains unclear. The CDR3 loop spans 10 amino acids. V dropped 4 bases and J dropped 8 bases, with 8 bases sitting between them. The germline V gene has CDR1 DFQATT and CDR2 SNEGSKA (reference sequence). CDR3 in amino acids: CSAKTPGYTF. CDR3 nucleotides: TGCAGTGCTAAGACCCCCGGCTACACCTTC.

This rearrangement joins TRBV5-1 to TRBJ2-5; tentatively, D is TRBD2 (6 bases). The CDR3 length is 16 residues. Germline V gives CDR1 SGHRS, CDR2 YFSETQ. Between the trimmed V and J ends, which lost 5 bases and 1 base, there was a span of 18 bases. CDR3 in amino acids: CASSLNVGGLQETQYF. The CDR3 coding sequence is TGCGCCAGCAGTTTGAACGTGGGGGGACTCCAAGAGACCCAGTACTTC.

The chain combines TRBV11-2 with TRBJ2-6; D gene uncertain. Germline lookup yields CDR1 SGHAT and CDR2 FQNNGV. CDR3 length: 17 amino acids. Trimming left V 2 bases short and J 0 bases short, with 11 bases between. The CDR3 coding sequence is TGTGCCAGCAGCTTATCGTACTCGTCCTCTGGGGCCAACGTCCTGACTTTC. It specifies CASSLSYSSSGANVLTF.

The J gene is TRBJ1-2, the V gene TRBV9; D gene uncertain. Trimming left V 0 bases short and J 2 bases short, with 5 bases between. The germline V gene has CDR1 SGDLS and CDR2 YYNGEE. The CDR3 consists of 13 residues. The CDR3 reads CASSVDTNYGYTF. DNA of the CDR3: TGTGCCAGCAGCGTAGACACCAACTATGGCTACACCTTC.

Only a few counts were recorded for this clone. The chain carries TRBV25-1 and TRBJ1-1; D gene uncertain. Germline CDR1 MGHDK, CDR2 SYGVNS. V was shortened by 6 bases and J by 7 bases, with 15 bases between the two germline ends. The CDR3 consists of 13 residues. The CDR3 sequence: CASSAVRGREAFF. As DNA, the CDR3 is TGTGCCAGCAGCGCAGTGCGAGGACGTGAAGCTTTCTTT.

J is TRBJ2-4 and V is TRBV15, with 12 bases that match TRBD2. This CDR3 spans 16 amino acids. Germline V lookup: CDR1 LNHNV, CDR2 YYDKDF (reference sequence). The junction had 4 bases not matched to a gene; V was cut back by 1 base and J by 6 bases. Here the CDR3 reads CATSRAGTSGLNIQYF. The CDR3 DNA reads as TGTGCCACCAGCAGAGCTGGGACTAGCGGGTTAAACATTCAGTACTTC.

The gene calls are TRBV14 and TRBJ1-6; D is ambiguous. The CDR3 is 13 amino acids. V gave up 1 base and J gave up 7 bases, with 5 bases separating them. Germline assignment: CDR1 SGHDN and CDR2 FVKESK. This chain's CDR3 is CASSQVRNSPLHF. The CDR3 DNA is TGTGCCAGCAGCCAAGTACGGAATTCACCCCTCCACTTT.